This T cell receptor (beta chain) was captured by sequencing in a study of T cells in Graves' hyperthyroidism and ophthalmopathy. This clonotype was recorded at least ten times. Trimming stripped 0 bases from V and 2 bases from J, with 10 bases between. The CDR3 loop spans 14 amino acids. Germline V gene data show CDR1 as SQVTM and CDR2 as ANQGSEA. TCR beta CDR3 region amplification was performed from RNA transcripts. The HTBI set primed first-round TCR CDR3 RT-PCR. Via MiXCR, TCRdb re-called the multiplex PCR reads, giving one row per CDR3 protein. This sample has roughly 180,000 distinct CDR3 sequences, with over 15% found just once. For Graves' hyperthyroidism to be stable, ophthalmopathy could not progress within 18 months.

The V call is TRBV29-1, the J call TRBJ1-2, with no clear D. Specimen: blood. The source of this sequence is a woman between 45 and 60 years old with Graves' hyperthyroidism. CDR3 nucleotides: TGCAGCGTTGAAGAGGTGGAGAAAAACTATGGCTACACCTTC. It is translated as CSVEEVEKNYGYTF.